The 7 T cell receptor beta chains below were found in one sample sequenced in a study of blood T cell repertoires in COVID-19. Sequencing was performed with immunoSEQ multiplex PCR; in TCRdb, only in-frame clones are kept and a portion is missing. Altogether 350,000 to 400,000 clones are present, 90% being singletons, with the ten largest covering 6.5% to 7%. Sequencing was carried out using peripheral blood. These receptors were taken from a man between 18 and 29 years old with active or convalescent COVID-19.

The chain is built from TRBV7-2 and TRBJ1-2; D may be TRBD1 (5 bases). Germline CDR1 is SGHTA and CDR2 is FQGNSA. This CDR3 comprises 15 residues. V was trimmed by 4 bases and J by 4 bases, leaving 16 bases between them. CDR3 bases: TGTGCCAGCAGCTCGCCCGGGGGAAGGGTCTATGGCTACACCTTC. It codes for CASSSPGGRVYGYTF. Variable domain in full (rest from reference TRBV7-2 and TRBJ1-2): GAGVSQSPSNKVTEKGKDVELRCDPISGHTALYWYRQSLGQGLEFLIYFQGNSAPDKSGLPSDRFSAERTGGSVSTLTIQRTQQEDSAVYLCASSSPGGRVYGYTFGSGTRLTVV.

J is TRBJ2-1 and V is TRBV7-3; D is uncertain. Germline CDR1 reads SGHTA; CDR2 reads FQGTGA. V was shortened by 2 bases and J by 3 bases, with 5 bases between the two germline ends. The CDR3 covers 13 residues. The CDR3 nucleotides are TGTGCCAGCAGCTTATTCGTCTACAATGAGCAGTTCTTC. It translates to CASSLFVYNEQFF.

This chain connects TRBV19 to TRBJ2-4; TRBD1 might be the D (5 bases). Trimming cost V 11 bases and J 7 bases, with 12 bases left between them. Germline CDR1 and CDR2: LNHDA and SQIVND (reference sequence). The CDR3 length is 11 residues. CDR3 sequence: CAAAAGNIQYF. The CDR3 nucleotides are TGTGCCGCCGCGGCAGGGAACATTCAGTACTTC.

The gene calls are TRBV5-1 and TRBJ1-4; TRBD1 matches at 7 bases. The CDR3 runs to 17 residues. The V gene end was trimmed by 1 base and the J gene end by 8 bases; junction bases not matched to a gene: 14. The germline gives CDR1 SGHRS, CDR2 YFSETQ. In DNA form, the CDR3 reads TGCGCCAGCAGCTTGCTGTGGGAACAGGGGCGGGCGGAAAAACTGTTTTTT. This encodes CASSLLWEQGRAEKLFF.

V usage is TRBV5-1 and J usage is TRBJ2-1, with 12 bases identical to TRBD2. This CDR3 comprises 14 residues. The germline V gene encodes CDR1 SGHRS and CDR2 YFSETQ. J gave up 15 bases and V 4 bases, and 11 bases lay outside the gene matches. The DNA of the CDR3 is TGCGCCAGCAGCCCGGAGACTAGCGGGGGCCGGAGGTTCTTC. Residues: CASSPETSGGRRFF.

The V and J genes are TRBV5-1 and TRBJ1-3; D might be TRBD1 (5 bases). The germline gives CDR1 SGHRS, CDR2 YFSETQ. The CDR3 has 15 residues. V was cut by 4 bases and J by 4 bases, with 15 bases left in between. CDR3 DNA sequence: TGCGCCAGCAGCCCAGGAGCAGGGATCGGAAACACCATATATTTT. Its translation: CASSPGAGIGNTIYF.

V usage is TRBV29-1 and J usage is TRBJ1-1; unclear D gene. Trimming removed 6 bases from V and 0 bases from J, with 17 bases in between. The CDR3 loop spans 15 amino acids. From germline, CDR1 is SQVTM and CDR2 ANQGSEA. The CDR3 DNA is TGCAGCGTGAGGACGGGAAGGGCAATGAACACTGAAGCTTTCTTT. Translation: CSVRTGRAMNTEAFF.